This is a list of T cell receptor beta chains from one sample in a study of cytomegalovirus exposure and HLA in healthy donors. Profiling relied on immunoSEQ multiplex PCR, and the TCRdb table lists in-frame clones only, not all of them. This sample carries over 150,000 clones, around 80% of them seen once, and the ten largest clones take roughly 5%. Sequenced input: PBMCs. These receptors originate from a young man in good health and CMV-seronegative. CDR3s include the opening cysteine and the closing phenylalanine or tryptophan. Fields, in order: D gene, J gene, V gene, CDR3 protein. D genes are given only for firm matches.

NA	TRBJ1-6	TRBV10-1	CASTYTGGGLWRISPLHF
NA	TRBJ1-6	TRBV5-4	CASSSTRSSYNSPLHF
NA	TRBJ2-2	TRBV6-1	CASSELGNTGELFF
NA	TRBJ1-6	TRBV6-6	CASSFPLGQTNSPLHF
NA	NA	TRBV7-9	CASSPFPGSVYEQYF
NA	TRBJ2-2	TRBV11-3	CASSFLLATGELFF
NA	TRBJ2-3	TRBV27	CATRTGMAGTQYF
NA	TRBJ2-7	TRBV28	CASSPGGPHLYEQYF
NA	TRBJ1-6	TRBV5-1	CASSLGGDYNSPLHF
TRBD2	TRBJ2-7	TRBV6-6	CASSLAGSSYEQYF
NA	TRBJ2-3	TRBV5-1	CASSLLFTDTQYF
TRBD1	TRBJ1-1	TRBV9	CASSVAVDRVNTEAFF
TRBD1	TRBJ2-7	TRBV28	CASRAGQGHEQYF